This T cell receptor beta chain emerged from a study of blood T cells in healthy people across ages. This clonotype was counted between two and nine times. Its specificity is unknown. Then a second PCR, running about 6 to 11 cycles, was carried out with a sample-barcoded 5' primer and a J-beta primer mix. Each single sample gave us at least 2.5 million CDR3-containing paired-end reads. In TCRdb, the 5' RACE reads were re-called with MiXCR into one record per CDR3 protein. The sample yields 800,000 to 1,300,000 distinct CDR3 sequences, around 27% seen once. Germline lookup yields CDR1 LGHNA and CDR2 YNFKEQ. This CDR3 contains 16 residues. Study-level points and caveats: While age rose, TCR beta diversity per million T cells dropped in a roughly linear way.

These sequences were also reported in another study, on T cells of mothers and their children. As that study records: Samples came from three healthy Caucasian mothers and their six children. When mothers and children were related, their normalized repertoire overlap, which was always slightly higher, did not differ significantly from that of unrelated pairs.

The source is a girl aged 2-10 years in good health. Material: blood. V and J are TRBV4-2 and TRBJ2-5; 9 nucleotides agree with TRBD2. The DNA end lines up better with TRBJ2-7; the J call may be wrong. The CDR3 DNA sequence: TGTGCCAGCAGCCAACACCTTAGCGGGGGTAGCGACGAGCAGTACTTC. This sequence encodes CASSQHLSGGSDEQYF.